This T cell receptor beta chain is from a study of naive and memory T cell subsets. There are 15 residues in the CDR3. Germline V CDR1 and CDR2: LNHNV, YYDKDF (reference sequence). V was shortened by 4 bases and J by 7 bases, with 17 bases between the two germline ends. This clonotype was seen more than once but under ten times. The beta constant-region primer was an equimolar mix of two oligonucleotides covering TRBC1 and TRBC2. Nested alpha and beta constant-region primers with the SP2 primer drove four PCR rounds on ligated cDNA. TCRdb re-called the UMI-ligation and nested PCR reads with MiXCR, one entry per CDR3 protein. The repertoire has 20,000 to 25,000 distinct CDR3 sequences, around 9% of them found once; the top ten carry 22%.

V and J are TRBV15 and TRBJ2-1; perhaps TRBD2 as D (7 bases). The clonotype was recovered from a human donor in good health. Input material: central memory CD8+ T cells from blood. The CDR3 reads CATSTELGGANEQFF. CDR3 DNA: TGTGCCACCAGCACCGAACTAGGGGGGGCAAATGAGCAGTTCTTC.